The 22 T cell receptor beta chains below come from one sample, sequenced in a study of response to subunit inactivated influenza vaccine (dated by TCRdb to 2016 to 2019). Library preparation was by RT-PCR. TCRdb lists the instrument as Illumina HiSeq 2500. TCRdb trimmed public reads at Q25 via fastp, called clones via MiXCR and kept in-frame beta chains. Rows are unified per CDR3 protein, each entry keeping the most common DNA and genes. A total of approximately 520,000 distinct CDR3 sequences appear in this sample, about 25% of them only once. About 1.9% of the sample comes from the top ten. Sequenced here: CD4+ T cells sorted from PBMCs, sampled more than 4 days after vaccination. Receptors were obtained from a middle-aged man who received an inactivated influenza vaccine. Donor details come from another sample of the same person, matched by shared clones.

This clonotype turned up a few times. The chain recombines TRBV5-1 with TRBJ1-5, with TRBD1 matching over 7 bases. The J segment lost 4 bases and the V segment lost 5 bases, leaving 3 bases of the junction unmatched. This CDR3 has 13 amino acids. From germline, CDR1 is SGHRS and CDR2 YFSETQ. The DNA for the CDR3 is TGCGCCAGCAGAAGGGACAGTAATCAGCCCCAGCATTTT. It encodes CASRRDSNQPQHF.

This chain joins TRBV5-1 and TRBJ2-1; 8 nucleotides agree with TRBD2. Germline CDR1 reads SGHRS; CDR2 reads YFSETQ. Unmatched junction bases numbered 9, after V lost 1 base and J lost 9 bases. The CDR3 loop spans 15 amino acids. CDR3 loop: CASSLRGLVLGEQFF. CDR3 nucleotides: TGCGCCAGCAGCTTGAGGGGACTAGTTTTGGGTGAGCAGTTCTTC.

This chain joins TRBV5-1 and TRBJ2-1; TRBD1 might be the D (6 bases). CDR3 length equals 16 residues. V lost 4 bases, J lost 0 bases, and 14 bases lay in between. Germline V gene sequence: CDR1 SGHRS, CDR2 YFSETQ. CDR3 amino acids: CASSVPGQSSYNEQFF. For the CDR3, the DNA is TGCGCCAGCAGCGTTCCGGGACAAAGCTCCTACAATGAGCAGTTCTTC.

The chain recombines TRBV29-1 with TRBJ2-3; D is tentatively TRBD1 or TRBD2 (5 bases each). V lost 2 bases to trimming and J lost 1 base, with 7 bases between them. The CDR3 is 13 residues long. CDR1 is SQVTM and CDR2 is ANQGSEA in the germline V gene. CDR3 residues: CSVEMGGTDTQYF. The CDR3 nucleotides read TGCAGCGTTGAAATGGGGGGCACAGATACGCAGTATTTT.

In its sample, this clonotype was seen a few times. The CDR3 loop is CSVGQGMLHQSYNEQFF. DNA for the CDR3: TGCAGCGTTGGTCAGGGAATGCTACACCAATCCTACAATGAGCAGTTCTTC. This sequence joins TRBV29-1 and TRBJ2-1; a weak D match, TRBD1 (5 bases). CDR3 size: 17 residues. V lost 4 bases and J 1 base, leaving 20 bases between the germline ends. The germline V gene has CDR1 SQVTM and CDR2 ANQGSEA.

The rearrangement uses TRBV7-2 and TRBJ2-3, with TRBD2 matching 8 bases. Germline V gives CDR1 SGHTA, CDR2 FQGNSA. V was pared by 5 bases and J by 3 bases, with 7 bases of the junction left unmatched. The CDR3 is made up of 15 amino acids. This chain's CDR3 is CASSKGTRGTDTQYF. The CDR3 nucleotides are TGTGCCAGCAGCAAAGGGACTAGGGGGACAGATACGCAGTATTTT.

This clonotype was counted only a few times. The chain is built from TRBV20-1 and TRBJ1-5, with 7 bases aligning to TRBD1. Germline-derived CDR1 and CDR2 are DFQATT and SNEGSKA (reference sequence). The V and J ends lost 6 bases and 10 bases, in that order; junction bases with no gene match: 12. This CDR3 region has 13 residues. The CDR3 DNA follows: TGCAGTGCCCTGTCCCGGGACAGATTTCCCCAGCATTTT. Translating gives CSALSRDRFPQHF.

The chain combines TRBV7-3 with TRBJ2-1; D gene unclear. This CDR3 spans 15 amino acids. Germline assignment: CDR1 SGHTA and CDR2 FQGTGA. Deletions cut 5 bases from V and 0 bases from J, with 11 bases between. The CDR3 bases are TGTGCCAGCAGCCCGACATCGAGCTCCTACAATGAGCAGTTCTTC. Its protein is CASSPTSSSYNEQFF. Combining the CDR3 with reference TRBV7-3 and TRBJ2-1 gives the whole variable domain GAGVSQTPSNKVTEKGKYVELRCDPISGHTALYWYRQSLGQGPEFLIYFQGTGAADDSGLPNDRFFAVRPEGSVSTLKIQRTERGDSAVYLCASSPTSSSYNEQFFGPGTRLTVL.

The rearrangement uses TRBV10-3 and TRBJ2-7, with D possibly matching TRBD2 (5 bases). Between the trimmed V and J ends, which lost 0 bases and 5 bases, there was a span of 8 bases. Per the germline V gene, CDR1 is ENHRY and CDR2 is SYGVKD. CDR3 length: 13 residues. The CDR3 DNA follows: TGTGCCATCAGTGAGTCCGGACTGAACGAGCAGTACTTC. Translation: CAISESGLNEQYF.

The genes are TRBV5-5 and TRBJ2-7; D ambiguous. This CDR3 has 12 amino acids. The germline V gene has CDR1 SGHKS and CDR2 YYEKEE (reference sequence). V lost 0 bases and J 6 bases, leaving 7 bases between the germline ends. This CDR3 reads CASSLVSSEQYF. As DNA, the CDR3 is TGTGCCAGCAGCTTGGTAAGCTCCGAGCAGTACTTC.

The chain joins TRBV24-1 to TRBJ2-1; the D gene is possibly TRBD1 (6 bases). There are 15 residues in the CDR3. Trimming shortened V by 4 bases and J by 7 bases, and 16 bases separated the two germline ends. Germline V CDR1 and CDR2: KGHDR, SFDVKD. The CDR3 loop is CATSETGSIGNEQFF. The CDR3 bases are TGTGCCACCAGTGAGACAGGATCCATAGGTAATGAGCAGTTCTTC.

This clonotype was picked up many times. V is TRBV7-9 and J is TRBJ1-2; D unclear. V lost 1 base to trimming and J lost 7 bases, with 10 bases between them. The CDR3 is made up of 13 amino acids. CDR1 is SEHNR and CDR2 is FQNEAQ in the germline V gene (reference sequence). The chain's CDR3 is CASSLGRQVGYTF. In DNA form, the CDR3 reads TGTGCCAGCAGCTTAGGTCGGCAGGTTGGCTACACCTTC. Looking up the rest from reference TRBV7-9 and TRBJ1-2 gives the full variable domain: DTGVSQNPRHKITKRGQNVTFRCDPISEHNRLYWYRQTLGQGPEFLTYFQNEAQLEKSRLLSDRFSAERPKGSFSTLEIQRTEQGDSAMYLCASSLGRQVGYTFGSGTRLTVV.

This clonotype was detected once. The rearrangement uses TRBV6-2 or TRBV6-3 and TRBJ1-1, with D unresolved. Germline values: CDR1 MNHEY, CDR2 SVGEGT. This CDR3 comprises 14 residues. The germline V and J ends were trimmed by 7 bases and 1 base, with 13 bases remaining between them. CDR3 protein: CASTPWTENTEAFF. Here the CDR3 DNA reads TGTGCCAGCACTCCCTGGACCGAGAACACTGAAGCTTTCTTT.

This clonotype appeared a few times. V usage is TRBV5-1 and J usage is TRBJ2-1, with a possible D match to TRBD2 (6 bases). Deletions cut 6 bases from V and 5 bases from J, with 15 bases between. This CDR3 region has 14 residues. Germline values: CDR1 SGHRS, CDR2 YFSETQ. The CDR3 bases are TGCGCCAGCACCCCGGGGCGGGAACACAATGAGCAGTTCTTC. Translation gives CASTPGREHNEQFF.

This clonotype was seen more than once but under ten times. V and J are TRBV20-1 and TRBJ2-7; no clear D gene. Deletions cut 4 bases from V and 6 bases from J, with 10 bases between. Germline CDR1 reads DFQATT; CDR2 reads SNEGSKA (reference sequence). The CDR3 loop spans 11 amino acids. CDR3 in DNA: TGCAGTGCTAAACCCCTTGGCGAGCAGTACTTC. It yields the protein CSAKPLGEQYF.

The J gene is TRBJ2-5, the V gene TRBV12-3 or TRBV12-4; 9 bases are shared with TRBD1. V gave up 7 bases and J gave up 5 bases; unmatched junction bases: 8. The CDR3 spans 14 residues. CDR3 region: CASTWGTGLETQYF. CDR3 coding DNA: TGTGCCAGCACTTGGGGGACAGGGCTGGAGACCCAGTACTTC.

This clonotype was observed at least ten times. In DNA, the CDR3 is TGTGCCAGCAGTCACGGCAGTAACTCCTACAATGAGCAGTTCTTC. It specifies CASSHGSNSYNEQFF. V usage is TRBV12-3 or TRBV12-4 and J usage is TRBJ2-1; D unclear. V was clipped by 5 bases and J by 0 bases, with 11 bases between them. There are 15 residues in the CDR3.

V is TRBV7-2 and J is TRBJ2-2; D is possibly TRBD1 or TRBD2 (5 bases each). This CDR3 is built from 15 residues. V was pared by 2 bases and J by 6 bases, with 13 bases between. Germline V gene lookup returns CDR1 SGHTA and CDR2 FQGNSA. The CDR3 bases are TGTGCCAGCAGCTTAAACGGGGCGCTGGCCGGGGAGCTGTTTTTT. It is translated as CASSLNGALAGELFF.

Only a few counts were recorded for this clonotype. CDR3 sequence: CSARDLDYEQYF. The CDR3 nucleotides read TGCAGTGCTAGAGATCTGGACTACGAGCAGTACTTC. This rearrangement joins TRBV20-1 to TRBJ2-7; D is unresolved. This CDR3 comprises 12 residues. V was cut by 0 bases and J by 3 bases, with 6 bases left in between. Germline V CDR1 and CDR2: DFQATT, SNEGSKA (reference sequence).

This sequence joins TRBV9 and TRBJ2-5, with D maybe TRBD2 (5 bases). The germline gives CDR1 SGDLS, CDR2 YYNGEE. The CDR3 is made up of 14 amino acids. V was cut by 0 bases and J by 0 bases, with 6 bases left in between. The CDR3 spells CASSVAGYQETQYF. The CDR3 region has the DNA TGTGCCAGCAGCGTAGCGGGGTACCAAGAGACCCAGTACTTC.

CDR3 amino acids: CASSQLGHPQETQYF. CDR3 bases: TGTGCCAGCAGCCAACTGGGACACCCTCAAGAGACCCAGTACTTC. The rearrangement uses TRBV14 and TRBJ2-5; possibly TRBD1 for D (6 bases). The CDR3 is made up of 15 amino acids. The germline V and J ends were trimmed by 2 bases and 2 bases, with 12 bases remaining between them. The germline V gene encodes CDR1 SGHDN and CDR2 FVKESK.

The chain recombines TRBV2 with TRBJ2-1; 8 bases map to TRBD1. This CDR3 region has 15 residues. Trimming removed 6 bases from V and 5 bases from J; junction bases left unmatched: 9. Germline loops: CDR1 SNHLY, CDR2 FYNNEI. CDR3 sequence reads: CASRDRGLLNNEQFF. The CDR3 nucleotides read TGTGCCAGCAGAGACAGGGGTTTGCTCAACAATGAGCAGTTCTTC. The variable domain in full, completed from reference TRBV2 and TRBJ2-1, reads EPEVTQTPSHQVTQMGQEVILRCVPISNHLYFYWYRQILGQKVEFLVSFYNNEISEKSEIFDDQFSVERPDGSNFTLKIRSTKLEDSAMYFCASRDRGLLNNEQFFGPGTRLTVL.